This entry lists 9 T cell receptor beta chains sequenced from one sample in a study of blood T cell repertoires in COVID-19. Here immunoSEQ multiplex PCR was the method, and the copy in TCRdb shows in-frame clones only, minus some. Of about 120,000 clones listed, 75% to 90% were seen once; the top ten hold around 30%. Sequencing was carried out using peripheral blood. The receptors were gathered from a man aged 70 or older with active or convalescent COVID-19.

With regard to this clone: Its ends do not fully match the called genes, so a read error is possible. J is TRBJ2-7 and V is TRBV7-3; D is unclear. This CDR3 region has 14 residues. Per germline, CDR1 SGHTA and CDR2 FQGTGA. The CDR3 reads CASSLSDDRTPLNF. CDR3 coding DNA: TGTGCCAGCAGTCTAAGCGACGACCGCACCCCCCTGAACTTC.

This rearrangement joins TRBV5-1 to TRBJ1-1; tentatively, D is TRBD1 (6 bases). CDR3 length equals 11 residues. Germline CDR1 reads SGHRS; CDR2 reads YFSETQ. V lost 5 bases and J 8 bases, leaving 10 bases between the germline ends. This CDR3 is CASRDQGEAFF. The CDR3 DNA follows: TGCGCCAGCAGGGACCAGGGGGAAGCTTTCTTT.

V usage is TRBV19 and J usage is TRBJ1-6; D unresolved. Germline CDR1 LNHDA, CDR2 SQIVND (reference sequence). This CDR3 region has 14 residues. Trimming removed 6 bases at V and 8 bases at J, with 14 bases between. The CDR3 protein is CASSGPETHSPLHF. The CDR3 DNA follows: TGTGCCAGTAGCGGTCCCGAGACTCATTCACCCCTCCACTTT.

The V call is TRBV30, the J call TRBJ2-1; 8 positions agree with TRBD1. CDR3 length: 13 amino acids. V shed 2 bases, J shed 10 bases, and the junction held 7 bases outside the gene matches. Germline-derived CDR1 and CDR2 are GTSNPN and SVGIG (reference sequence). This chain's CDR3 is CAWSRSTGEEQFF. In nucleotides, the CDR3 is TGTGCCTGGAGTCGATCGACAGGGGAAGAGCAGTTCTTC.

This clone is a singleton in its sample. This CDR3 reads CASSLGPGTEAFF. CDR3 in DNA: TGTGCCAGCAGTTTAGGGCCGGGGACTGAAGCTTTCTTT. The chain employs TRBV12-3 or TRBV12-4 and TRBJ1-1; D remains unclear. This CDR3 spans 13 amino acids. V lost 1 base and J 5 bases, leaving 8 bases between the germline ends.

The chain is built from TRBV29-1 and TRBJ1-1; D is uncertain. Germline loops: CDR1 SQVTM, CDR2 ANQGSEA. The CDR3 is made up of 14 amino acids. Between the trimmed V and J ends, which lost 2 bases and 2 bases, there was a span of 12 bases. For the CDR3, the DNA is TGCAGCGTTGAAATTCTCACATTCAACACTGAAGCTTTCTTT. Translation gives CSVEILTFNTEAFF.

This chain connects TRBV11-2 to TRBJ1-4, with 9 bases matching TRBD1. The J segment lost 8 bases and the V segment lost 4 bases, leaving 5 bases of the junction unmatched. The CDR3 consists of 14 residues. The germline V gene has CDR1 SGHAT and CDR2 FQNNGV. This chain's CDR3 is CASSSGQGGEKLFF. CDR3 sequence (DNA): TGTGCCAGCAGCTCGGGACAGGGTGGGGAAAAACTGTTTTTT.

The genes are TRBV3-1 (or the pseudogene TRBV3-2) and TRBJ2-7; D is perhaps TRBD2 (6 bases). V was cut by 4 bases and J by 3 bases, with 10 bases left in between. Germline CDR1 and CDR2: LGHDT and YNNKEL (reference sequence). CDR3 size: 13 residues. DNA of the CDR3: TGTGCCAGCAGCCTGAGCGGGCTCTACGAGCAGTACTTC. This sequence encodes CASSLSGLYEQYF.

Here the CDR3 reads CASSLVGGSNTEAFF. In DNA, the CDR3 is TGCGCCAGCAGCTTGGTTGGGGGCTCGAACACTGAAGCTTTCTTT. The chain has TRBV5-1 and TRBJ1-1, with a possible D match to TRBD1 (6 bases). Trimming took off 0 bases at V and 1 base at J, with 10 bases between the two ends. CDR1 and CDR2 from the germline V gene are SGHRS and YFSETQ. The CDR3 has 15 residues. Filled out from reference TRBV5-1 and TRBJ1-1, the complete variable domain reads KAGVTQTPRYLIKTRGQQVTLSCSPISGHRSVSWYQQTPGQGLQFLFEYFSETQRNKGNFPGRFSGRQFSNSRSEMNVSTLELGDSALYLCASSLVGGSNTEAFFGQGTRLTVV.